These 19 T cell receptor beta chains came from one sample sequenced in a study of cytomegalovirus exposure and HLA in healthy donors. A multiplex PCR was run with 60 Vbeta primers and 13 Jbeta primers. TCRdb's table, derived via immunoSEQ multiplex PCR, lists solely in-frame clones and lacks some. The sample lists approximately 99,000 clones, 73% occurring once. The sequenced material came from PBMCs. These receptors came from a man aged 40-50 years in good health and CMV-seronegative.

The count of this clone is one. The chain links TRBV20-1 to TRBJ2-7; D is unclear. The V end was cut by 6 bases, the J end by 4 bases, with 10 bases between. Germline loops: CDR1 DFQATT, CDR2 SNEGSKA (reference sequence). The CDR3 is 11 residues long. The CDR3 loop is CSALGYYEQYF. As DNA, the CDR3 is TGCAGTGCCCTCGGGTATTACGAGCAGTACTTC.

The gene calls are TRBV29-1 and TRBJ1-5, with a weak D call TRBD1 (5 bases). The CDR3 sequence is 12 residues long. V shed 7 bases and J shed 5 bases, with 12 bases lying between them. The germline V gene has CDR1 SQVTM and CDR2 ANQGSEA. The CDR3 region has the DNA TGCAGCGCCGGACATCCTGATCAGCCCCAGCATTTT. It translates to CSAGHPDQPQHF.

This clone has a handful of counts. The gene calls are TRBV4-2 and TRBJ2-2; 11 bases map to TRBD2. The CDR3 is 19 residues long. V shed 0 bases and J 1 base; nucleotides not matched to a gene: 7. The germline gives CDR1 LGHNA, CDR2 YNFKEQ. The CDR3 bases are TGTGCCAGCAGCCAAGAGGTATTAGCGGGGGGGTTGAACACCGGGGAGCTGTTTTTT. Protein product: CASSQEVLAGGLNTGELFF.

The genes are TRBV6-5 and TRBJ2-7; possible D gene TRBD2, 6 bases. V lost 0 bases, J lost 5 bases, and 17 bases lay in between. This CDR3 is 16 amino acids long. Germline assignment: CDR1 MNHEY and CDR2 SVGAGI. The CDR3 loop is CASSYSSGSISHEQYF. The CDR3 DNA reads as TGTGCCAGCAGTTACTCATCCGGGAGTATTTCCCACGAGCAGTACTTC.

Only a few counts were recorded for this clone. The chain carries TRBV7-9 and TRBJ1-1; D might be TRBD1 (6 bases). Germline V gene sequence: CDR1 SEHNR, CDR2 FQNEAQ (reference sequence). V gave up 3 bases and J gave up 0 bases, with 8 bases separating them. The CDR3 covers 14 residues. The CDR3 DNA sequence: TGTGCCAGCAGCTTCACAGGGTTGAACACTGAAGCTTTCTTT. Its protein is CASSFTGLNTEAFF.

The chain links TRBV6-5 to TRBJ2-7, with a tentative D call TRBD2 (6 bases). Germline CDR1 and CDR2: MNHEY and SVGAGI. Between the trimmed V and J ends, which lost 2 bases and 5 bases, there was a span of 16 bases. The CDR3 is made up of 15 amino acids. The CDR3: CASSYRPGEVDEQYF. In DNA form, the CDR3 reads TGTGCCAGCAGTTACAGGCCGGGGGAGGTCGACGAGCAGTACTTC.

This sequence joins TRBV30 and TRBJ2-3; 8 bases agree with TRBD2. The CDR3 is 16 amino acids. The trim removed 0 bases at V and 3 bases at J, leaving 8 bases unmatched. From germline, CDR1 is GTSNPN and CDR2 SVGIG (reference sequence). CDR3 in DNA: TGTGCCTGGAGTGTCGGGGTTAGCGGGGATACAGATACGCAGTATTTT. Translating it yields CAWSVGVSGDTDTQYF.

This clone was found once. The V and J genes are TRBV19 and TRBJ1-6; TRBD1 is a possible D gene (6 bases). CDR1 LNHDA and CDR2 SQIVND come from the germline V gene (reference sequence). The CDR3 totals 16 residues. The V end lost 1 base, the J end lost 6 bases, and 13 bases lay between the germline ends. The CDR3 loop is CASSIVGALGNSPLHF. CDR3 DNA sequence: TGTGCCAGTAGTATAGTGGGGGCACTTGGTAATTCACCCCTCCACTTT.

V gene TRBV5-1 combines with J gene TRBJ1-1; the match to TRBD1 covers 8 bases. Germline CDR1 is SGHRS and CDR2 is YFSETQ. This CDR3 contains 13 residues. V shed 4 bases, J shed 7 bases, and the junction held 6 bases outside the gene matches. As DNA, the CDR3 is TGCGCCAGCAGCCTTGACAGGGGTATTGAAGCTTTCTTT. It codes for CASSLDRGIEAFF.

This chain uses TRBV2 with TRBJ2-5, with TRBD1 as a possible D gene (5 bases). The length of the CDR3 is 14 residues. Trimming took 3 bases from V and 3 from J, leaving 11 bases between them. The germline V gene encodes CDR1 SNHLY and CDR2 FYNNEI. The CDR3 spells CASSEDTNEETQYF. The CDR3 DNA is TGTGCCAGCAGTGAGGACACGAACGAAGAGACCCAGTACTTC.

A few counts support this clone. CDR3 coding DNA: TGTGCCAGCAGTGAATTTTGGGACAGAAAAACCCAAGAGACCCAGTACTTC. The encoded protein is CASSEFWDRKTQETQYF. This chain links TRBV6-1 with TRBJ2-5; 7 nucleotides line up with TRBD1. The length of the CDR3 is 17 residues. V shed 2 bases and J 1 base; nucleotides not matched to a gene: 10. Per the germline V gene, CDR1 is MNHNS and CDR2 is SASEGT.

V usage is TRBV2 and J usage is TRBJ1-4; D possibly corresponds to TRBD1 (5 bases). The CDR3 runs 15 residues. The V gene's germline CDR1 is SNHLY and CDR2 FYNNEI. The V and J ends lost 5 bases and 0 bases respectively, with 10 bases between them. The CDR3 sequence: CASSRQSATNEKLFF. For the CDR3, the DNA is TGTGCCAGCAGTAGACAGTCTGCAACTAATGAAAAACTGTTTTTT.

The chain couples TRBV27 to TRBJ2-7, with D maybe TRBD1 (8 bases). The ends were cut back, 7 bases at V and 5 bases at J, with 21 bases in the middle. The CDR3 length is 15 residues. CDR1 and CDR2 from the germline V gene are MNHEY and SMNVEV (reference sequence). CDR3 amino acids: CASIATGGGLHEQYF. DNA of the CDR3: TGTGCCAGCATCGCAACAGGGGGAGGGCTTCACGAGCAGTACTTC.

The gene calls are TRBV4-1 and TRBJ2-3; 10 bases align to TRBD2. The V segment lost 8 bases and the J segment 5 bases; nucleotides outside the gene matches: 16. The V gene's germline CDR1 is MGHRA and CDR2 YSYEKL. CDR3 length: 17 residues. The CDR3 here is CASGLMVAGGGVDTQYF. The CDR3 DNA sequence: TGCGCCAGCGGGCTAATGGTAGCGGGGGGTGGAGTAGATACGCAGTATTTT.

This clone has more than one count but fewer than ten. The chain joins TRBV6-1 to TRBJ2-4, with 8 bases matching TRBD1. CDR1 MNHNS and CDR2 SASEGT come from the germline V gene. Losses at the gene ends were 8 bases for V and 7 bases for J; bases not matched to a gene: 10. The CDR3 totals 14 residues. The CDR3 sequence is CASGWTGRSNIQYF. CDR3 DNA: TGTGCCAGCGGTTGGACAGGGCGGTCGAACATTCAGTACTTC.

This clone was detected once. The chain employs TRBV7-6 and TRBJ2-7, with a weak D call TRBD1 (5 bases). The germline CDR1 and CDR2 sequences are SGHVS and FNYEAQ. There are 14 residues in the CDR3. The V and J ends lost 5 bases and 0 bases respectively, with 11 bases between them. The CDR3 nucleotides are TGTGCCAGCAGCCCTCGACAGAGCTCCTACGAGCAGTACTTC. This encodes CASSPRQSSYEQYF. The full variable domain, with the rest looked up from reference TRBV7-6 and TRBJ2-7, is GAGVSQSPRYKVTKRGQDVALRCDPISGHVSLYWYRQALGQGPEFLTYFNYEAQQDKSGLPNDRFSAERPEGSISTLTIQRTEQRDSAMYRCASSPRQSSYEQYFGPGTRLTVT.

The J gene is TRBJ2-2, the V gene TRBV29-1; 8 bases are a match to TRBD2. The germline V gene encodes CDR1 SQVTM and CDR2 ANQGSEA. V lost 7 bases and J lost 5; bases outside the gene matches: 9. The CDR3 runs 14 residues. CDR3 region: CSAHGGGRTGELFF. CDR3 sequence (DNA): TGCAGCGCCCACGGGGGGGGGCGGACCGGGGAGCTGTTTTTT.

In this sample, this clone turned up once. This sequence joins TRBV5-1 and TRBJ2-3; D may be TRBD1 (5 bases). V was clipped by 0 bases and J by 2 bases, with 7 bases between them. The CDR3 spans 14 residues. Germline V lookup: CDR1 SGHRS, CDR2 YFSETQ. The CDR3 reads CASSLGQYTDTQYF. The CDR3 DNA reads as TGCGCCAGCAGCTTGGGACAGTACACAGATACGCAGTATTTT.

The chain couples TRBV19 to TRBJ2-5; TRBD1 aligns across 8 bases. The CDR3 is made up of 16 amino acids. Per germline, CDR1 LNHDA and CDR2 SQIVND (reference sequence). The V gene end was trimmed by 0 bases and the J gene end by 4 bases; junction bases not matched to a gene: 7. This CDR3 reads CASSIDGQGFGETQYF. The CDR3 coding sequence is TGTGCCAGTAGTATAGATGGACAGGGATTTGGAGAGACCCAGTACTTC.